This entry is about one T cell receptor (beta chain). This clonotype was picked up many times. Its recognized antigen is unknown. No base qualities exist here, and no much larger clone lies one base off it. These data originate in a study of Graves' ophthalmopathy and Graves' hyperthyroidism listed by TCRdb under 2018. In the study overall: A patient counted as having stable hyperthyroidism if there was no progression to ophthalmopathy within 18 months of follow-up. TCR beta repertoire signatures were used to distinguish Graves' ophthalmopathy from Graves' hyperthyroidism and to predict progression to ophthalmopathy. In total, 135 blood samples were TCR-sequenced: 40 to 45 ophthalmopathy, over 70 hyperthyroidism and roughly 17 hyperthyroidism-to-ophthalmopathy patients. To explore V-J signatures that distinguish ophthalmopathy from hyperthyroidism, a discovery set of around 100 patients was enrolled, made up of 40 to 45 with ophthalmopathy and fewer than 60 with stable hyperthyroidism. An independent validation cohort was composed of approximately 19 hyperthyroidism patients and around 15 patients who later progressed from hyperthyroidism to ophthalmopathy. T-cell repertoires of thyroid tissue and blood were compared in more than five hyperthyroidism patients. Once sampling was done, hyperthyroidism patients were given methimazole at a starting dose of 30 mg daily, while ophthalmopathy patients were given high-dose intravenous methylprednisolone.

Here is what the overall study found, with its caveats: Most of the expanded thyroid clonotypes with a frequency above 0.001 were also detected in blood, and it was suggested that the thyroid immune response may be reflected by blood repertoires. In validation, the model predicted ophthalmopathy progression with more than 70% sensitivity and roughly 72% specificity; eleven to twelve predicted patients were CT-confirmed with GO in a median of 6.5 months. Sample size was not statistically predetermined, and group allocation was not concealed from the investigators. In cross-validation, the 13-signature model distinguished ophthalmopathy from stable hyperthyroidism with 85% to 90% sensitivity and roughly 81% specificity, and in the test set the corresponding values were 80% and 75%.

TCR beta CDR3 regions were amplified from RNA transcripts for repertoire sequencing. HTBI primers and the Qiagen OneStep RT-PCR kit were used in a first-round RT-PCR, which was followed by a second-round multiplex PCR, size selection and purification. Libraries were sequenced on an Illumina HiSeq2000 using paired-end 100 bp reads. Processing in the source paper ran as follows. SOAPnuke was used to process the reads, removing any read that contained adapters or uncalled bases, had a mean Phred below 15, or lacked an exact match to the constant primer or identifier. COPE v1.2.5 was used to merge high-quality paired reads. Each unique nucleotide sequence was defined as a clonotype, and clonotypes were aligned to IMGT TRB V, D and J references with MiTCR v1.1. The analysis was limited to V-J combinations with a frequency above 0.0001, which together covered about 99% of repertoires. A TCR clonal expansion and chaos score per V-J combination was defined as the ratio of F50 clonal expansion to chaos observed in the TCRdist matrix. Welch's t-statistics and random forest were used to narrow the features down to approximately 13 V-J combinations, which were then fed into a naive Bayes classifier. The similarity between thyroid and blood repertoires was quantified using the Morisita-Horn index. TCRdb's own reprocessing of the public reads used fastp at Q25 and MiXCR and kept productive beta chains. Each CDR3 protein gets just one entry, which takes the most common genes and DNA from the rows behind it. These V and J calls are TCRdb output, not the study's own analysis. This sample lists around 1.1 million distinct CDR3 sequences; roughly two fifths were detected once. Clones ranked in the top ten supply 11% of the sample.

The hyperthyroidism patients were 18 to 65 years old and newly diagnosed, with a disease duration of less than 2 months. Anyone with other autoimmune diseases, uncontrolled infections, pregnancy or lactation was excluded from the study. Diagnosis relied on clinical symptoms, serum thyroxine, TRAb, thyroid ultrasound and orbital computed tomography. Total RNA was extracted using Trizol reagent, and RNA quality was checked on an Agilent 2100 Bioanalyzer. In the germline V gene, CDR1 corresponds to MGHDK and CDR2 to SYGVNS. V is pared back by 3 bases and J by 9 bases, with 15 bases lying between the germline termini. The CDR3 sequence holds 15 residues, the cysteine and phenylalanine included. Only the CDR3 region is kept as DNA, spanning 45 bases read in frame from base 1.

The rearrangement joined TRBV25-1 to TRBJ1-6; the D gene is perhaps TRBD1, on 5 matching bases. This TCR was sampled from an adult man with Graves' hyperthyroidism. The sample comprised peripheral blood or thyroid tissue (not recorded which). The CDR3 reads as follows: CASSDRPGSFSPLHF. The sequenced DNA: TGTGCCAGCAGTGACCGGCCAGGGTCATTTTCACCCCTCCACTTT. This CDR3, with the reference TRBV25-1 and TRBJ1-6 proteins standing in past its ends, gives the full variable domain EADIYQTPRYLVIGTGKKITLECSQTMGHDKMYWYQQDPGMELHLIHYSYGVNSTEKGDLSSESTVSRIRTEHFPLTLESARPSHTSQYLCASSDRPGSFSPLHFGNGTRLTVT.